One T cell receptor beta chain is described in this entry. The antigen this receptor binds is unknown. No per-base quality is available; no much larger clone lies one base away. Library generation was performed with 5' RACE. The sequencing machine was an Illumina HiSeq 2500. A second 7 to 11 cycle PCR used a sample-barcoded 5' primer and a J-beta primer mix. A unique molecular identifier was introduced onto each TCR beta cDNA molecule by a template-switch 5' adaptor carrying 12 random nucleotides. Each sample yielded at least 2.5 million CDR3-containing paired-end reads. First-strand cDNA was synthesized from all RNA with the Mint cDNA synthesis kit, primed by a TRBC-specific oligonucleotide. Following uracil-DNA glycosylase treatment, a first 18-cycle PCR with universal primers M1SS and BC2_uni_R was performed on all cDNA. Per the source publication's procedure: For normalization, 1 million high-quality reads, each with a distinct molecular identifier, were randomly selected from each sample. Instead of being binned into consensus sequences, reads with shared molecular identifiers were discarded. MiTCR, with a Q25 quality threshold and the strictest error-elimination algorithm, was used for CDR3 identification, clonotype clustering and error correction. A nonparametric unseen species model with Euler transformation was used to estimate a lower bound on total TCR beta diversity. Starting from the raw public reads, TCRdb applied fastp trimming at Q25, assembled clones with MiXCR and retained in-frame beta chains. Every distinct CDR3 protein forms one entry, paired with its most common genes and DNA. The authors' filters were not applied to this entry. A total of about 1 million distinct CDR3 sequences appear in this sample, 35% to 50% of them only once. The ten biggest clones cover under 20% of the sample.

These data come from a study of blood T cells in healthy people across ages (dated by TCRdb to the mid-2010s). For the wider study: In model experiments, template switching captured about one uniquely barcoded TCR beta cDNA molecule for every two T cells. To track age-related changes in TCR beta repertoire diversity, the study relied on deep sequencing normalized with unique cDNA molecular identifiers. Four age groups were formed from the donors: young (average approximately 15 years), middle-aged (roughly 38), aged (62) and long-lived (around 82). To avoid experimental bias, donors of different ages were distributed randomly across sequencing lanes. For two donors (one aged 18 to 30 and one aged 80 or older), the study analyzed two additional independent replicas of 1 million unique cDNA reads from the same blood draw. Study-wide conclusions, independent of this receptor: The long-lived group showed more naive CD4+ T cells, fewer expanded clones and increased TCR diversity than the aged group, suggesting age selection. Estimates of total diversity from one million sequenced T cells were regarded as lower bounds and underestimates. A strong correlation was found between observed TCR beta diversity and the percentage of naive T cells measured by flow cytometry. The CMV infection status of donors was not known, potentially confounding age-related changes in expanded clonotypes. Conclusive comparison of naive and antigen-experienced compartments was prevented by the profiling of bulk unsorted PBMCs. As age increased, observed TCR beta diversity per million T cells dropped in a roughly linear way, and a significant reduction was already evident by age around 41.

The roughly 39 donors, aged about 6 to 95 years, were systemically healthy Caucasian individuals from Russia. Around 10 milliliters of peripheral blood were collected from each donor into EDTA-treated Vacutainer tubes. Ficoll-Paque density-gradient centrifugation was used to isolate PBMCs, with at least 7 million obtained per sample. Trizol reagent was used to extract total RNA from the PBMCs, yielding at least 5.5 micrograms per sample. Naive CD45RAhigh/CD27high T cell percentages were measured by flow cytometry on a PBMC aliquot from every donor. The TCR originated in a woman in her sixties in good health. The sequencing input was blood.

The sequenced DNA is TGTGCCAGCATCCCCCTAGCGGACCTCACCGGGGAGCTGTTTTTT. Translated, it gives CASIPLADLTGELFF. The chain was built from TRBV27 and TRBJ2-2; 7 central bases correspond to TRBD2. The CDR3 runs 15 residues from the cysteine to the phenylalanine. The kept DNA is CDR3 alone, 45 bases in frame from the first base. The junction shows trimming of 7 bases on V and 4 bases on J, and the gene matches do not reach 9 bases of it. The germline V gene (reference sequence) sets CDR1 to MNHEY and CDR2 to SMNVEV.